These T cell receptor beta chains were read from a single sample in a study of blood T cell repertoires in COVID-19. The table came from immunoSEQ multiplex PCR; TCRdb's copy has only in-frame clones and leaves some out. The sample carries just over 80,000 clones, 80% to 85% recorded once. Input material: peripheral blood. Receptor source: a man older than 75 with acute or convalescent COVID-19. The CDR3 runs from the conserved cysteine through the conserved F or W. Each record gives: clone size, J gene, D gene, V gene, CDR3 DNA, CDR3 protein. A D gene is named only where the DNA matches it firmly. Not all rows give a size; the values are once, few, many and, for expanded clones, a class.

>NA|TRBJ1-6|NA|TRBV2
TGTGCCAGCAGTCCTCGACGGGCCTATAATTCACCCCTCCACTTT
CASSPRRAYNSPLHF
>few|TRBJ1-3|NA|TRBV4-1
TGCGCCAGCAGCCAAGTCTCAGGCCCGAGCTCTGGAAACACCATATATTTT
CASSQVSGPSSGNTIYF
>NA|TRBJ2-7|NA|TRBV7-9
TGTGCCAGCAGCCCCCCGGGCCAGGGGGGAAGAGTGCAATTC
CASSPPGQGGRVQF
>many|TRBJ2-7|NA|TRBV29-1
TGCAGCGTTTGGGGGCGATCCTACGAGCAGTACTTC
CSVWGRSYEQYF
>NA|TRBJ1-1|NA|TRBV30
TGTGCCTGGAGCTATTCCAAAGCCTTCACTGAAGCTTTCTTT
CAWSYSKAFTEAFF
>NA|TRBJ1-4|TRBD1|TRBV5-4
TGTGCCAGCAGCGCGACAGGGACGAATGAAAAACTGTTTTTT
CASSATGTNEKLFF
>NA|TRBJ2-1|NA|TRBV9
TGTGCCAGCAGCCCCAGGGGGGCTACCTACAATGAGCAGTTCTTC
CASSPRGATYNEQFF
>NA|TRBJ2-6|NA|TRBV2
TGTGCCAGCAGTGCTAGCACTGGGGCCAACGTCCTGACTTTC
CASSASTGANVLTF
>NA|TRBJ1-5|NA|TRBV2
TGTGCCAGCAGTGAGGAAGGACAGCTTAATCAGCCCCAGCATTTT
CASSEEGQLNQPQHF
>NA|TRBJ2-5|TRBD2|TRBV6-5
TGTGCCAGCCTTGAAAGCGGGACAGAGACCCAGTACTTC
CASLESGTETQYF
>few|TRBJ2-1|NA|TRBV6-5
TGTGCCAGCAATCAAAGGGGGGGAAATGAGCAGTTCTTC
CASNQRGGNEQFF
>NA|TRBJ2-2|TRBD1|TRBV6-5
TGTGCCAGCAGCCATGACAGGGGTATCTGGGAGCTGTTTTTT
CASSHDRGIWELFF
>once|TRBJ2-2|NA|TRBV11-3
TGTGCCAGCAGCGGGCGACGGGGCACCGGGGAGCTGTTTTTT
CASSGRRGTGELFF
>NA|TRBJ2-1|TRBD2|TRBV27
TGTGCCAGCAGTTTAATATCTAGCGGCCCCTACAATGAGCAGTTCTTC
CASSLISSGPYNEQFF
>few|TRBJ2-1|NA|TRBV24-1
TGTGCCACCAGTGTAAGGGGGGGCGAGCAGTTCTTC
CATSVRGGEQFF
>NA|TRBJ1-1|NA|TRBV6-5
TGTGCCAGCAGTAACAGGGCCCCTGAAGTATTTGCTTTCTTT
CASSNRAPEVFAFF
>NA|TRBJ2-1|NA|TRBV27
TGTGCCAGCAGTTTATCAGGGGGGGGGCCCCTATACAATGAGCAGTTCTTC
CASSLSGGGPLYNEQFF
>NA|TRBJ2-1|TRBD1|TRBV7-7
TGTGCTAGCAGCTTAGTTTCGGGACAGATGAATGAGCAGTTCTTC
CASSLVSGQMNEQFF
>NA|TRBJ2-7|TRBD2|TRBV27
TGTGCCAGCAGTTCCGTGGCTAGCGGGAGCTACGAGCAGTACTTC
CASSSVASGSYEQYF
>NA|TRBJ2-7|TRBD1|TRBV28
TGTGCCAGCAGTTTAGGAGACAGGGATTACTACGAGCAGTACTTC
CASSLGDRDYYEQYF
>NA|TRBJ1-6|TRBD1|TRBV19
TGTGCCAGTAGTATAACAGGGGAGAATTCACCCCTCCACTTT
CASSITGENSPLHF
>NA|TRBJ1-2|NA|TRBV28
TGTGCCAGCAGTCAAACTTGGGGGCAGGATGGCTACACCTTC
CASSQTWGQDGYTF
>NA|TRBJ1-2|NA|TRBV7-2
TGTGCCAGCAGCTTTGGTCGGGAGAACTATGGCTACACCTTC
CASSFGRENYGYTF
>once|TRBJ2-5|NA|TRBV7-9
TGTGCCAGCAGCACAGAACAAGAGACCCAGTACTTC
CASSTEQETQYF
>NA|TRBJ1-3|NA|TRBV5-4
TGTGCCAGCAGCCCCGGGAGGACTGGTGGAAACACCATATATTTT
CASSPGRTGGNTIYF
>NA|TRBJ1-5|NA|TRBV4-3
TGCGCCAGCAGCCAAACGGTGTATGGCAATCAGCCCCAGCATTTT
CASSQTVYGNQPQHF
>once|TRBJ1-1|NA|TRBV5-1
TGCGCCAGCAGTTTGACCGGGACAATGAACACTGAAGCTTTCTTT
CASSLTGTMNTEAFF
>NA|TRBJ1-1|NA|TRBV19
TGTGCCAGTAAGAAGGAGCCCCTCACTGAAGCTTTCTTT
CASKKEPLTEAFF
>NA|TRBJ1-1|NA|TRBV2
TGTGCCAGCAGTGAGTCCAGGACAACAAACACTGAAGCTTTCTTT
CASSESRTTNTEAFF
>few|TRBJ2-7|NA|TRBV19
TGTGCCAGTAGTATAGATCGCACCAACGCCCCGCGCTACGAGCAGTACTTC
CASSIDRTNAPRYEQYF
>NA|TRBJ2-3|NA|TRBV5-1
TGCGCCAGCAGCCTACCCCGTGATACGCAGTATTTT
CASSLPRDTQYF
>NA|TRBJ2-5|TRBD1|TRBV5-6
TGTGCCAGCAGCTTAAAAACAGGGGGTCTTGAGACCCAGTACTTC
CASSLKTGGLETQYF
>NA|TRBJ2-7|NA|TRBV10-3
TGTGCCATCAGTGATACAGGGATGCCCTCCTACGAGCAGTACTTC
CAISDTGMPSYEQYF
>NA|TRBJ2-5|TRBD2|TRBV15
TGTGCCACGGGTAGATGGAAGCGGGAGGACAGGGAGACCCAGTACTTC
CATGRWKREDRETQYF
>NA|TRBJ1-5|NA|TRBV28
TGTGCCAGCAGTTTAGGGCACTTCAATCAGCCCCAGCATTTT
CASSLGHFNQPQHF
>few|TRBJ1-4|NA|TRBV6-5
TGTGCCAGCAGTACTCGACAGCACGGAGAAAAACTGTTTTTT
CASSTRQHGEKLFF
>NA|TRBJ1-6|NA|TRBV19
TGTGCCAGTAGTGGTGATCGGAGGGATTCACCCCTCCACTTT
CASSGDRRDSPLHF
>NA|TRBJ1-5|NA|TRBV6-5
TGTGCCAGCAGTTACTCACACAATCAGCCCCAGCATTTT
CASSYSHNQPQHF
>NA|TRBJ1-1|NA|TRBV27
TGTGCCAGCAGACTCTGGGCCGTGGCGAACACTGAAGCTTTCTTT
CASRLWAVANTEAFF
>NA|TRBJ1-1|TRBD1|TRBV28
TGTGCCAGCACCGGGACAGAACCGAACACTGAAGCTTTCTTT
CASTGTEPNTEAFF
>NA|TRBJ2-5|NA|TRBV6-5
TGTGCCAGCAGTTACCCCGGAGAGGAGACCCAGTACTTC
CASSYPGEETQYF
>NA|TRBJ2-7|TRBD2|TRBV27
TGTGCCAGCAGTTTTGGACTAGCGGGAGGGGTCGAGCAGTACTTC
CASSFGLAGGVEQYF
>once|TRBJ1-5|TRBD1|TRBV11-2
TGTGCCAGCAGCTCGGGACAGGGGAGTAGTCAGCCCCAGCATTTT
CASSSGQGSSQPQHF
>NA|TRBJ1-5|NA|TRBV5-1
TGCGCCAGCAGCTTGGAAGGGGATCTCAATCAGCCCCAGCATTTT
CASSLEGDLNQPQHF
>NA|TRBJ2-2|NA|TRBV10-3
TGTGCCATCAGTGACGGCACCGGGGAGCTGTTTTTT
CAISDGTGELFF
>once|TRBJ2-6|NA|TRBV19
TGTGCCAGTAGTATAATAGTACGGAGCTCTGGGGCCAACGTCCTGACTTTC
CASSIIVRSSGANVLTF
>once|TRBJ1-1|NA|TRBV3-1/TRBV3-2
TGTGCCAGCAGCTCGGGGGGGAACACTGAAGCTTTCTTT
CASSSGGNTEAFF
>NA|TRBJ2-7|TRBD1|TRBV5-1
TGCGCCAGCAGCCCGGGACAGGGGTTATCCAGCGAGCAGTACTTC
CASSPGQGLSSEQYF
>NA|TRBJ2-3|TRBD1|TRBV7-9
TGTGCCAGCAGCTCGACAGGGCGACCCACAGATACGCAGTATTTT
CASSSTGRPTDTQYF
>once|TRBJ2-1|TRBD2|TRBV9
TGTGCCAGCAGCCCCCTGGGCGGGAGGGCCAGGAATGAGCAGTTCTTC
CASSPLGGRARNEQFF
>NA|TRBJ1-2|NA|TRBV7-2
TGTGCCAGCAGCTTAACCCCGAACAGTTATGGCTACACCTTC
CASSLTPNSYGYTF